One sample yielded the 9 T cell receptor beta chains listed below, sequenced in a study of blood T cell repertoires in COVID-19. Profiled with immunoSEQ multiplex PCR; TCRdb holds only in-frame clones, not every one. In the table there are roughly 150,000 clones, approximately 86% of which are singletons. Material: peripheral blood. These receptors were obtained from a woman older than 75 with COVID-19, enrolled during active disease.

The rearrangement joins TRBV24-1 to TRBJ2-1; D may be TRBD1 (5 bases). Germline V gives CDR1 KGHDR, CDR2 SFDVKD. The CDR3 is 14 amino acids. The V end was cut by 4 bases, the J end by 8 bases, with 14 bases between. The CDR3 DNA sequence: TGTGCCACCAGTGACGCGTCCAGGGATGATGAGCAGTTCTTC. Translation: CATSDASRDDEQFF.

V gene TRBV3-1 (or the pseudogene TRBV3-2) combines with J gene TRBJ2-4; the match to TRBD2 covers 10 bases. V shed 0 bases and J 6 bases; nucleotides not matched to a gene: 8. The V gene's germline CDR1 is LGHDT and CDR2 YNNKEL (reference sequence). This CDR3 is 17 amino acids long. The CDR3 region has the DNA TGTGCCAGCAGCCAAGATCTGGGGTGGACTAGCGGAAACATTCAGTACTTC. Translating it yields CASSQDLGWTSGNIQYF.

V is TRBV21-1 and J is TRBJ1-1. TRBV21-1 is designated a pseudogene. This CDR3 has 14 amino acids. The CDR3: CASSRLMMNTEAFF. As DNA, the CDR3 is TGTGCCAGCAGCAGACTGATGATGAACACTGAAGCTTTCTTT.

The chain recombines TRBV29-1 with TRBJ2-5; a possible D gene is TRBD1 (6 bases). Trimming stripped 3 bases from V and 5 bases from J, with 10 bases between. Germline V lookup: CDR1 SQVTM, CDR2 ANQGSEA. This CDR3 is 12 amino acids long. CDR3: CSVDRGGETQYF. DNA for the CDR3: TGCAGCGTTGACAGGGGTGGGGAGACCCAGTACTTC.

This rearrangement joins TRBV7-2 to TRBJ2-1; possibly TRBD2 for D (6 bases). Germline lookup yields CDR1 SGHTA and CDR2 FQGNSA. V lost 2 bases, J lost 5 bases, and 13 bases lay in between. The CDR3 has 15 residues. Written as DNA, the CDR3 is TGTGCCAGCAGCTTATCCGGGAGTGTCAACAATGAGCAGTTCTTC. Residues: CASSLSGSVNNEQFF.

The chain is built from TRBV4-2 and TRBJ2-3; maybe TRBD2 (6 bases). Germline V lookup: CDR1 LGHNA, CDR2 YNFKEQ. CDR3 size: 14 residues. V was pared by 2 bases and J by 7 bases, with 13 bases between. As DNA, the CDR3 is TGTGCCAGCAGCCAATACCCGGAGGGCTATACGCAGTATTTT. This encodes CASSQYPEGYTQYF.

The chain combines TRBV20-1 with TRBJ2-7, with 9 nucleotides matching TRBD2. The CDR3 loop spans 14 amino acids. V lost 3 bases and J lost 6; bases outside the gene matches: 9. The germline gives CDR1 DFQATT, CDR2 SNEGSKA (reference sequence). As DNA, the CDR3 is TGCAGTGCTAGTATTGGGCGGGAGGGATCCGAGCAGTACTTC. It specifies CSASIGREGSEQYF.

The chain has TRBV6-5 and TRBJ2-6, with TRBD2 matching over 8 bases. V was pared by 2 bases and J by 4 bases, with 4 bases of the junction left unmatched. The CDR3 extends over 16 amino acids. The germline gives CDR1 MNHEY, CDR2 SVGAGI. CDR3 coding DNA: TGTGCCAGCAGTTACGCCGGGAGGGGCGGGGCCAACGTCCTGACTTTC. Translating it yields CASSYAGRGGANVLTF.

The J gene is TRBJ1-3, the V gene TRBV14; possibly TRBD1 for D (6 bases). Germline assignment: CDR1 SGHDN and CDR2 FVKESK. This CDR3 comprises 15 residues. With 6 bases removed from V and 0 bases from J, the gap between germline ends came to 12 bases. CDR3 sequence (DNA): TGTGCCAGCAGTGACAGGCTGAGCTCTGGAAACACCATATATTTT. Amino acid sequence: CASSDRLSSGNTIYF.